The 8 T cell receptor beta chains given below trace back to one sample, sequenced in a study of identical twins. TCRdb independently ran MiXCR on the 5' RACE reads; one entry per CDR3 protein. The table shows hundreds of thousands of distinct CDR3 sequences, with about 12% occurring only once. These sequences were also reported in another study, on yellow fever vaccine responses in identical twins.

The sequencing sample was made of PBMCs. Receptors originate from a young woman in good health.

Only a few counts were recorded for this clonotype. The chain uses TRBV12-3 or TRBV12-4 and TRBJ2-2; D ambiguous. Trimming shortened V by 7 bases and J by 9 bases, and 12 bases separated the two germline ends. CDR3 length equals 12 residues. The CDR3 nucleotides read TGTGCCAGCACCCCGGAGATAAGGGAGCTGTTTTTT. This encodes CASTPEIRELFF.

This clonotype came up a few times. The rearrangement joins TRBV29-1 to TRBJ2-3, with unresolved D. Germline CDR1 SQVTM, CDR2 ANQGSEA. Deletions cut 4 bases from V and 0 bases from J, with 8 bases between. The CDR3 runs to 13 residues. The CDR3 protein is CSVVSGSTDTQYF. The CDR3 DNA reads TGCAGCGTTGTATCTGGGAGCACAGATACGCAGTATTTT.

This clonotype appeared a few times. The chain employs TRBV6-5 and TRBJ2-3; D uncertain. V dropped 0 bases and J dropped 10 bases, with 11 bases sitting between them. This CDR3 region has 13 residues. Germline CDR1 reads MNHEY; CDR2 reads SVGAGI. The CDR3 DNA follows: TGTGCCAGCAGTTACTCGGCGATAGCATCGCAGTATTTT. This codes for CASSYSAIASQYF.

This clonotype has ten or more counts. The rearrangement links TRBV7-8 to TRBJ1-4; tentative D call: TRBD1 (5 bases). From germline, CDR1 is SGHVS and CDR2 FQNEAQ. V was clipped by 5 bases and J by 6 bases, with 13 bases between them. The CDR3 has 14 amino acids. The CDR3 loop is CASSPILRDEKLFF. The CDR3 bases are TGTGCCAGCAGCCCTATACTCAGGGATGAAAAACTGTTTTTT.

This clonotype has more than one count but fewer than ten. DNA of the CDR3: TGCAGTGCTAGGGTTGGGGAGACTAGCGGGGGGAGCCGCACAGATACGCAGTATTTT. It codes for CSARVGETSGGSRTDTQYF. The J gene is TRBJ2-3, the V gene TRBV20-1, with TRBD2 identical over 13 bases. V trimming: 3 bases; J trimming: 1 base; junction bases outside the gene matches: 13. This CDR3 spans 19 amino acids. Germline assignment: CDR1 DFQATT and CDR2 SNEGSKA (reference sequence).

The table lists this clonotype with a few counts. This chain uses TRBV29-1 with TRBJ2-3, with TRBD1 matching 7 bases. This CDR3 has 15 residues. Germline CDR1 reads SQVTM; CDR2 reads ANQGSEA. The V gene end was trimmed by 6 bases and the J gene end by 0 bases; junction bases not matched to a gene: 9. The chain's CDR3 is CSVDRVGDSTDTQYF. The CDR3, as DNA: TGCAGCGTAGACAGGGTAGGGGATAGCACAGATACGCAGTATTTT.

A few counts support this clonotype. The J gene is TRBJ1-1, the V gene TRBV5-5, with D possibly matching TRBD1 (5 bases). V lost 4 bases and J lost 3, with 13 bases in between. Germline-derived CDR1 and CDR2 are SGHKS and YYEKEE (reference sequence). The CDR3 runs 14 residues. The CDR3 here is CASSGGRLDTEAFF. CDR3 DNA: TGTGCCAGCAGCGGGGGACGGCTAGACACTGAAGCTTTCTTT. The full variable domain, its missing parts supplied by reference TRBV5-5 and TRBJ1-1, is DAGVTQSPTHLIKTRGQQVTLRCSPISGHKSVSWYQQVLGQGPQFIFQYYEKEERGRGNFPDRFSARQFPNYSSELNVNALLLGDSALYLCASSGGRLDTEAFFGQGTRLTVV.

The sample holds a few counts of this clonotype. The V and J genes are TRBV4-1 and TRBJ2-4, with 8 positions matching TRBD2. V shed 0 bases and J 6 bases; nucleotides not matched to a gene: 7. CDR1 and CDR2 (germline): MGHRA, YSYEKL. The CDR3 length is 16 residues. The CDR3 nucleotides are TGCGCCAGCAGCCAAGATCGGGCGGGAGGTGGAAACATTCAGTACTTC. As protein: CASSQDRAGGGNIQYF.